A selection of T cell receptor beta chains follows, all from one sample in a study of cytomegalovirus exposure and HLA in healthy donors. Assay: immunoSEQ multiplex PCR; the TCRdb copy retains only in-frame clones and omits some. The sample includes more than 70,000 clones, roughly 72% of them seen just once. What was sequenced was PBMCs. These receptors came from a man aged 25-40 years in good health and CMV-seropositive. Both conserved end residues are part of each CDR3. Fields, in order: D gene, clone size, V gene, J gene, CDR3 DNA, CDR3 protein. D genes are given only for firm matches. Where a row states a size, it is once, few, many or the class of an expanded clone; other rows omit it.

D: TRBD2
size: NA
V: TRBV5-6
J: TRBJ2-3
DNA: TGTGCCAGCAGCACCCCCGGGACTAGCGGCACAGATACGCAGTATTTT
CDR3: CASSTPGTSGTDTQYF

D: TRBD2
size: few
V: TRBV5-4
J: TRBJ2-7
DNA: TGTGCCAGCAGTTCCGGGACTAGGAGTTACGAGCAGTACTTC
CDR3: CASSSGTRSYEQYF

D: NA
size: NA
V: TRBV6-1
J: TRBJ1-4
DNA: TGTGCCAGCAGTGATCCGTACGGTGAAAAACTGTTTTTT
CDR3: CASSDPYGEKLFF

D: TRBD1
size: NA
V: TRBV2
J: TRBJ2-5
DNA: TGTGCCAGCAGTATGGACAGGGGGGAAGAGACCCAGTACTTC
CDR3: CASSMDRGEETQYF

D: NA
size: NA
V: TRBV6-5
J: TRBJ1-6
DNA: TGTGCCAGCAGTTTACGACCTAGCTCCTATAATTCACCCCTCCACTTT
CDR3: CASSLRPSSYNSPLHF

D: NA
size: few
V: TRBV7-9
J: TRBJ1-5
DNA: TGTGCCAGCAGCTTAGTGAAGGAGGCGCCCCAGCATTTT
CDR3: CASSLVKEAPQHF

D: NA
size: NA
V: TRBV27
J: TRBJ2-5
DNA: TGTGCCAGCAGTTCGACGGCGGGGACCTGGCGGCAGGGGGTCGGAGAGACCCAGTACTTC
CDR3: CASSSTAGTWRQGVGETQYF

D: NA
size: few
V: TRBV2
J: TRBJ2-7
DNA: TGTGCCAGCAGTGACTCCGGGGGGCAATACGAGCAGTACTTC
CDR3: CASSDSGGQYEQYF

D: NA
size: once
V: TRBV7-9
J: TRBJ2-1
DNA: TGTGCCAGCACGGCAGGATCCTACAATGAGCAGTTCTTC
CDR3: CASTAGSYNEQFF

D: TRBD1
size: NA
V: TRBV19
J: TRBJ1-6
DNA: TGTGCCAGTAGTACTCCGGGACAGGGTAATTCACCCCTCCACTTT
CDR3: CASSTPGQGNSPLHF

D: NA
size: NA
V: TRBV11-2
J: TRBJ1-5
DNA: TGTGCCAGCAGCCGGGGAGTGGTAAGCAATCAGCCCCAGCATTTT
CDR3: CASSRGVVSNQPQHF

D: TRBD1
size: NA
V: TRBV18
J: TRBJ1-2
DNA: TGTGCCAGCTCACCACCTACGGGACAGGGAACGTTCCAGGATGGCTACACCTTC
CDR3: CASSPPTGQGTFQDGYTF

D: NA
size: NA
V: TRBV15
J: TRBJ2-5
DNA: TGTGCCACCACCGCCGGGATTCAAAGGGAGACCCAGTACTTC
CDR3: CATTAGIQRETQYF

D: NA
size: NA
V: TRBV6-1
J: TRBJ2-1
DNA: TGTGCCAGCTCAAGAATTGGCGGGTACAATGAGCAGTTCTTC
CDR3: CASSRIGGYNEQFF

D: NA
size: NA
V: TRBV5-1
J: TRBJ2-5
DNA: TGCGCCAGCAGCTTGCAGGGTTCGGCAGAGACCCAGTACTTC
CDR3: CASSLQGSAETQYF

D: NA
size: few
V: TRBV5-1
J: TRBJ2-7
DNA: TGCGCCAGCAGCTTGGACCCCCACTACGAGCAGTACTTC
CDR3: CASSLDPHYEQYF

D: TRBD1
size: NA
V: TRBV19
J: TRBJ1-1
DNA: TGTGCCAGTAGTACCTGGGACAGGTCGGGCACTGAAGCTTTCTTT
CDR3: CASSTWDRSGTEAFF

D: NA
size: NA
V: TRBV19
J: TRBJ1-5
DNA: TGTGCCAGTACGTCATCAGGTTATAGCAATCAGCCCCAGCATTTT
CDR3: CASTSSGYSNQPQHF

D: TRBD2
size: few
V: TRBV5-1
J: TRBJ2-5
DNA: TGCGCCAGCAGTCAAACTAGCGGGGGGGGAGAGACCCAGTACTTC
CDR3: CASSQTSGGGETQYF

D: TRBD1
size: NA
V: TRBV2
J: TRBJ1-5
DNA: TGTGCCAGCAGGGAAGTAGACAGGGGAATCGGTCAGCCCCAGCATTTT
CDR3: CASREVDRGIGQPQHF

D: NA
size: NA
V: TRBV7-9
J: TRBJ2-5
DNA: TGTGCCAGCAGCCGCGGGACGTCTTATGGCCAGACCCAGTACTTC
CDR3: CASSRGTSYGQTQYF

D: TRBD1
size: once
V: TRBV2
J: TRBJ2-7
DNA: TGTGCCAGCAGTGGGACAGGGTACGAGCAGTACTTC
CDR3: CASSGTGYEQYF

D: TRBD1
size: NA
V: TRBV7-9
J: TRBJ1-1
DNA: TGTGCCAGCAGCTTCCGGACAGGGATACTCACTGAAGCTTTCTTT
CDR3: CASSFRTGILTEAFF

D: TRBD1
size: NA
V: TRBV6-1
J: TRBJ1-3
DNA: TGTGCCAGCAGTGACCAGACAGGGGCTGGAAACACCATATATTTT
CDR3: CASSDQTGAGNTIYF

D: TRBD2
size: NA
V: TRBV30
J: TRBJ2-3
DNA: TGTGCCTGGAGTGACTCCGGACTAGATTCAGATACGCAGTATTTT
CDR3: CAWSDSGLDSDTQYF

D: NA
size: NA
V: TRBV4-1
J: TRBJ1-4
DNA: TGCGCCAGCAGCCAAGTGGCAAGAACAACTAATGAAAAACTGTTTTTT
CDR3: CASSQVARTTNEKLFF

D: NA
size: NA
V: TRBV5-8
J: TRBJ2-5
DNA: TGTGCCAGCAGCTTATCCCCCGCGGGGGAGACCCAGTACTTC
CDR3: CASSLSPAGETQYF

D: NA
size: NA
V: TRBV28
J: TRBJ1-5
DNA: TGTGCCAGCAGCCCAGCGGGTAGTAGCAATCAGCCCCAGCATTTT
CDR3: CASSPAGSSNQPQHF

D: NA
size: NA
V: TRBV11-2
J: TRBJ1-3
DNA: TGTGCCAGCAGCTTAGCGGGGGCTGGAAACACCATATATTTT
CDR3: CASSLAGAGNTIYF

D: NA
size: NA
V: TRBV7-9
J: TRBJ2-3
DNA: TGTGCCAGCAGCCCAAGGACCGGGGGAGTCACAGATACGCAGTATTTT
CDR3: CASSPRTGGVTDTQYF

D: NA
size: NA
V: TRBV18
J: TRBJ2-1
DNA: TGTGCCAGCTCACCCAGCAGGGTAAGCTCCTACGATGAGCAGTTCTTC
CDR3: CASSPSRVSSYDEQFF